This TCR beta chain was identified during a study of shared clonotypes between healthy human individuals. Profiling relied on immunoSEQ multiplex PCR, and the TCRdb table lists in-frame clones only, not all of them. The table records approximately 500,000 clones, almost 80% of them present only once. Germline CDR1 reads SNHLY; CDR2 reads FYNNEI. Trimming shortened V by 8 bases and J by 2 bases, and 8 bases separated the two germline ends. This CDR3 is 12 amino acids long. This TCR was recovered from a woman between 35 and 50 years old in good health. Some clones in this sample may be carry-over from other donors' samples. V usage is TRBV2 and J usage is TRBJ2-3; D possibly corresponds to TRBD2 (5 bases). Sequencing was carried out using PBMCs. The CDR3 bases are TGTGCCAGCCTCCGGGACACAGATACGCAGTATTTT. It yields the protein CASLRDTDTQYF.